The entry below describes one TCR beta chain. These data originate in a study of OX40 agonist ivuxolimab in advanced cancers. Germline values: CDR1 SGDLS, CDR2 YYNGEE. Losses at the gene ends were 4 bases for V and 3 bases for J; bases not matched to a gene: 12. This CDR3 region has 18 residues. The table came from immunoSEQ multiplex PCR; TCRdb's copy has only in-frame clones and leaves some out. The sample comprises fewer than 75,000 clones, 80% of which are singletons, and 8.2% rests with the top ten. The chain has TRBV9 and TRBJ2-2; TRBD1 aligns across 10 bases. The input for sequencing was CD4+ or CD8+ T cells sorted from blood, taken in a trial of the OX40 agonist ivuxolimab. The clonotype was recovered from an adult with an advanced solid tumor such as melanoma, head and neck, liver or kidney cancer. The chain's CDR3 is CASSPTGTGVRYTGELFF. As DNA, the CDR3 is TGTGCCAGCAGCCCCACCGGGACAGGGGTGAGGTACACCGGGGAGCTGTTTTTT.